The present T cell receptor beta chain was sequenced within a study of blood T cell repertoires in COVID-19. Per germline, CDR1 KGHSH and CDR2 LQKENI. V was clipped by 8 bases and J by 5 bases, with 15 bases between them. The CDR3 has 13 residues. This clone was observed once. Profiled with immunoSEQ multiplex PCR; TCRdb holds only in-frame clones, not every one. The sample carries about 180,000 clones, approximately 85% recorded once. This TCR came from a woman of 80 years or more with acute or convalescent COVID-19. The chain carries TRBV18 and TRBJ2-5; TRBD1 is a possible D gene (7 bases). What was sequenced was peripheral blood. CDR3 sequence: CASVQTGRETQYF. The CDR3 DNA reads as TGTGCCAGCGTCCAGACAGGGAGGGAGACCCAGTACTTC.